This T cell receptor beta chain derives from a study of blood T cell repertoires in COVID-19. The CDR3 is made up of 16 amino acids. V was pared by 2 bases and J by 0 bases, with 4 bases of the junction left unmatched. Germline CDR1 and CDR2: MNHEY and SVGEGT. Authors' processing steps: Nucleated cell number was recorded as an estimate derived from reference gene primer amplification. Repertoires were generated with immunoSEQ multiplex PCR, while TCRdb's copy carries only in-frame clones and drops some. The V and J calls and clone size are taken from that table; D and trimming were inferred from the DNA. The sample records a few hundred thousand clones, around 90% being singletons.

The gene calls are TRBV6-2 or TRBV6-3 and TRBJ2-4; 7 positions agree with TRBD2. This TCR came from a woman aged 40 to 55 with COVID-19, enrolled during active disease. Sequenced input: peripheral blood. CDR3 residues: CASSYTSELAKNIQYF. The CDR3 DNA reads as TGTGCCAGCAGTTACACTAGCGAGCTAGCCAAAAACATTCAGTACTTC.